The 17 T cell receptor beta chains given below trace back to one sample, sequenced in a study of cytomegalovirus exposure and HLA in healthy donors. The PCR made use of 60 Vbeta and 13 Jbeta primers. The repertoire was sequenced with immunoSEQ multiplex PCR; TCRdb's copy has only in-frame clones and lacks some. Of fewer than 250,000 clones listed, roughly three quarters were seen once; the top ten hold 1.5% to 2%. The sequenced sample was PBMCs. These receptors all come from a woman aged 50 to 65 in good health and CMV-seronegative.

The genes are TRBV6-1 and TRBJ2-3; weak D call: TRBD1 (5 bases). Germline V gene lookup returns CDR1 MNHNS and CDR2 SASEGT. The CDR3 is made up of 14 amino acids. Trimming took off 6 bases at V and 6 bases at J, with 16 bases between the two ends. The CDR3 spells CASSRTDTFDTQYF. In nucleotides, the CDR3 is TGTGCCAGCAGCCGGACGGACACCTTTGATACGCAGTATTTT.

V usage is TRBV19 and J usage is TRBJ1-1, with TRBD1 matching over 10 bases. This CDR3 comprises 13 residues. The V segment lost 7 bases and the J segment 7 bases; nucleotides outside the gene matches: 6. From germline, CDR1 is LNHDA and CDR2 SQIVND (reference sequence). The CDR3 sequence is CASKTTGGNEAFF. CDR3 nucleotides: TGTGCCAGTAAAACGACAGGGGGCAATGAAGCTTTCTTT.

The gene calls are TRBV7-8 and TRBJ1-2, with 7 bases identical to TRBD1. After removal of 5 bases from V and 4 bases from J, the junction contained 10 bases not matched to a gene. The germline CDR1 and CDR2 sequences are SGHVS and FQNEAQ. The CDR3 consists of 15 residues. This CDR3 is CASSPRDSTPYGYTF. The CDR3 DNA reads TGTGCCAGCAGCCCACGGGACAGTACCCCCTATGGCTACACCTTC.

The chain couples TRBV7-8 to TRBJ2-2; possibly TRBD2 for D (6 bases). This CDR3 region has 16 residues. The V gene lost 3 bases and the J gene lost 4 bases, with 15 bases spanning the gap. CDR1 SGHVS and CDR2 FQNEAQ come from the germline V gene. This chain's CDR3 is CASSFRVEGRTGELFF. CDR3 nucleotides: TGTGCCAGCAGCTTCCGGGTGGAGGGGCGCACCGGGGAGCTGTTTTTT.

The chain has TRBV5-1 and TRBJ2-7, with 9 bases matching TRBD2. Germline trimming cut 0 bases from V and 3 bases from J; bases unmatched to any gene: 10. CDR1 and CDR2 (germline): SGHRS, YFSETQ. The CDR3 covers 17 residues. CDR3 nucleotides: TGCGCCAGCAGCTTGGGACTAGCGGCAACGAAAAACTACGAGCAGTACTTC. It is translated as CASSLGLAATKNYEQYF.

The V gene is TRBV2, the J gene TRBJ1-5; 7 nucleotides agree with TRBD1. With 6 bases clipped from V and 3 bases from J, the junction kept 8 bases outside the gene matches. The CDR3 runs 15 residues. Germline loops: CDR1 SNHLY, CDR2 FYNNEI. Here the CDR3 reads CASRANRGPNQPQHF. The CDR3 nucleotides read TGTGCCAGCAGGGCTAACAGGGGACCCAATCAGCCCCAGCATTTT.

The chain links TRBV28 to TRBJ1-5, with TRBD1 identical over 9 bases. The CDR3 length is 16 residues. The ends lost 6 bases at V and 4 bases at J; junction bases unmatched: 10. Germline lookup yields CDR1 MDHEN and CDR2 SYDVKM. The CDR3 coding sequence is TGTGCCAGCAGAGCAAAACCTGACAGGGGGAATCAGCCCCAGCATTTT. It codes for CASRAKPDRGNQPQHF.

V is TRBV28 and J is TRBJ1-4, with TRBD1 matching over 8 bases. The ends lost 10 bases at V and 8 bases at J; junction bases unmatched: 27. The CDR3 runs 19 residues. The germline V gene has CDR1 MDHEN and CDR2 SYDVKM. The CDR3 is CAKEFARGRGAGGREKLFF. The CDR3 bases are TGTGCCAAGGAGTTTGCTAGGGGACGGGGGGCAGGGGGCCGAGAAAAACTGTTTTTT.

V gene TRBV9 combines with J gene TRBJ1-3, with D unclear. V was cut by 4 bases and J by 0 bases, with 8 bases left in between. CDR3 length equals 14 residues. Germline CDR1 is SGDLS and CDR2 is YYNGEE. The CDR3 region is CASSSVSSGNTIYF. In DNA, the CDR3 is TGTGCCAGCAGCAGCGTCTCCTCTGGAAACACCATATATTTT.

The rearrangement uses TRBV7-9 and TRBJ2-7; D might be TRBD2 (6 bases). Germline V gives CDR1 SEHNR, CDR2 FQNEAQ (reference sequence). V lost 1 base to trimming and J lost 1 base, with 14 bases between them. The CDR3 extends over 16 amino acids. CDR3 bases: TGTGCCAGCAGCTTAGAAGGGCACGGGAGATCCTACGAGCAGTACTTC. It translates to CASSLEGHGRSYEQYF.

This clone was detected only a few times. This CDR3 is also generated by other DNA sequences in the sample. The chain uses TRBV6-5 and TRBJ1-1; D gene ambiguous. The CDR3 has 13 amino acids. With 0 bases removed from V and 4 bases from J, the gap between germline ends came to 6 bases. Germline V gives CDR1 MNHEY, CDR2 SVGAGI. The CDR3 coding sequence is TGTGCCAGCAGTTACTCGAGAGGCACTGAAGCTTTCTTT. Amino acids: CASSYSRGTEAFF.

The V call is TRBV4-1, the J call TRBJ2-5, with TRBD2 matching over 8 bases. The CDR3 covers 15 residues. The germline gives CDR1 MGHRA, CDR2 YSYEKL. J lost 2 bases, V lost 4 bases, and 6 bases had no gene match. The CDR3 coding sequence is TGCGCCAGCAGCCGGTCTAGCGGGCTACAAGAGACCCAGTACTTC. The encoded protein is CASSRSSGLQETQYF.

CDR3 region: CASSLVGGARGYTF. CDR3 nucleotides: TGTGCCAGCAGTTTAGTAGGGGGCGCGCGGGGCTACACCTTC. This chain connects TRBV28 to TRBJ1-2; TRBD1 aligns across 7 bases. Germline CDR1 MDHEN, CDR2 SYDVKM. This CDR3 comprises 14 residues. With V trimmed by 2 bases and J by 8 bases, 8 bases remained unmatched.

This clone occurred many times. This rearrangement joins TRBV6-1 to TRBJ2-5; D remains unclear. CDR1 MNHNS and CDR2 SASEGT come from the germline V gene. This CDR3 has 14 residues. Trimming removed 3 bases from V and 7 bases from J, with 15 bases in between. The CDR3 coding sequence is TGTGCCAGCAGTGAGGGCAGGTCACTTGGGACCCAGTACTTC. Amino acids: CASSEGRSLGTQYF.

J is TRBJ1-5 and V is TRBV9; no reliable D call. This CDR3 has 16 residues. Germline CDR1 reads SGDLS; CDR2 reads YYNGEE. Trimming stripped 3 bases from V and 2 bases from J, with 15 bases between. CDR3 protein: CASSGSDKFGNQPQHF. DNA for the CDR3: TGTGCCAGCAGCGGTTCTGACAAATTCGGCAATCAGCCCCAGCATTTT.

The V gene is TRBV5-1, the J gene TRBJ2-7, with D possibly being TRBD1 (6 bases). This CDR3 is 13 amino acids long. CDR1 SGHRS and CDR2 YFSETQ come from the germline V gene. V dropped 5 bases and J dropped 6 bases, with 15 bases sitting between them. This CDR3 reads CASRARGVGEQYF. In nucleotides, the CDR3 is TGCGCCAGCAGGGCCAGGGGTGTCGGCGAGCAGTACTTC.

CDR3: CASTRGWNQPQHF. The CDR3 coding sequence is TGTGCCAGCACCAGAGGTTGGAATCAGCCCCAGCATTTT. The gene calls are TRBV6-5 and TRBJ1-5; D unresolved. The germline gives CDR1 MNHEY, CDR2 SVGAGI. CDR3 length equals 13 residues. With 7 bases removed from V and 4 bases from J, the gap between germline ends came to 11 bases.